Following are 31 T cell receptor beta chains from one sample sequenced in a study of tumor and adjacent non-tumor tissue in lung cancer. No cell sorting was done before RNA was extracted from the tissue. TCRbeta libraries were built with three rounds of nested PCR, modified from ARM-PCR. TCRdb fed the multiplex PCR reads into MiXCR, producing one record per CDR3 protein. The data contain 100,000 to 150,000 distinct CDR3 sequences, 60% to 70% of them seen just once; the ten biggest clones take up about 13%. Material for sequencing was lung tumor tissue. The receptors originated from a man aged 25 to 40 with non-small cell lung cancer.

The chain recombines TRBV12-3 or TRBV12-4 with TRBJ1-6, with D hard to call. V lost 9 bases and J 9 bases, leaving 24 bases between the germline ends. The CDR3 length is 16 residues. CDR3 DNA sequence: TGTGCCAGTAGTCCGCACCCGGACTGGGTAACTTCACCCCTCCACTTT. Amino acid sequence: CASSPHPDWVTSPLHF.

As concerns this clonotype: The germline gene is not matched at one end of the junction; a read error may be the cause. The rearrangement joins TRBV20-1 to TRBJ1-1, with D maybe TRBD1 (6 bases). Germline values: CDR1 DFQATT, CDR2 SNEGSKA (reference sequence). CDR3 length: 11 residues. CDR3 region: CSGSGDTEAFF. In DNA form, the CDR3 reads TGCAGTGGTAGCGGGGACACTGAAGCTTTTTTT.

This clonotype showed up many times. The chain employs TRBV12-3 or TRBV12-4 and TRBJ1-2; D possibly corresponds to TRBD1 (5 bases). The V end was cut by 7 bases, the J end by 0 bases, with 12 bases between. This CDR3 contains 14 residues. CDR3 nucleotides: TGTGCCAGCACCCGGGACCGCCCTAACTATGGCTACACCTTC. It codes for CASTRDRPNYGYTF.

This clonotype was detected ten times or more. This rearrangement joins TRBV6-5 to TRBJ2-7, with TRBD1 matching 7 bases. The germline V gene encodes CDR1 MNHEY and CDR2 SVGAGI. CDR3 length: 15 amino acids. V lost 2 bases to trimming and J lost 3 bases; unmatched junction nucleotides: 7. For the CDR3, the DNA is TGTGCCAGCAGTTACGGCCCGGGACAGCACTACGAGCAGTACTTC. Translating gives CASSYGPGQHYEQYF.

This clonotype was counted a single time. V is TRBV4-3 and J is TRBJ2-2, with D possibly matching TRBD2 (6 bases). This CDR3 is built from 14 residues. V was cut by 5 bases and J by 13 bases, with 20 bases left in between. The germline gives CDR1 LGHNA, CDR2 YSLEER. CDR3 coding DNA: TGCGCCAGCAGCGGGGCAGCGAACACCGGGAGGCTGTTTTTT. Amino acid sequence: CASSGAANTGRLFF.

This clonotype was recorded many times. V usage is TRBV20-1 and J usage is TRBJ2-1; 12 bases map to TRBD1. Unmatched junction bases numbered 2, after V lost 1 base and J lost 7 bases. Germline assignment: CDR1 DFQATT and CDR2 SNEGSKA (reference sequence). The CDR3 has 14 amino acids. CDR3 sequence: CSARGDRGLNEQFF. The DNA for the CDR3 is TGCAGTGCTAGAGGGGACAGGGGGCTAAATGAGCAGTTCTTC.

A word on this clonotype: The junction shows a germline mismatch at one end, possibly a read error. The CDR3 reads CASSLQSLEREHFF. In DNA form, the CDR3 reads TGTGCCAGTAGCTTACAATCATTGGAACGTGAACACTTCTTC. The chain employs TRBV7-3 and TRBJ2-1, with unresolved D. This CDR3 region has 14 residues. Germline values: CDR1 SGHTA, CDR2 FQGTGA.

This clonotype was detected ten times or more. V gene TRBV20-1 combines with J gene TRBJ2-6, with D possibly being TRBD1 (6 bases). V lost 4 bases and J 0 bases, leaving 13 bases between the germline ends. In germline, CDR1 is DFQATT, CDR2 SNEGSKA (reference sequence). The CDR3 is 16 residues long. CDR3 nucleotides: TGCAGTGCTACGACAGGAAACCCCTCTGGGGCCAACGTCCTGACTTTC. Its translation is CSATTGNPSGANVLTF.

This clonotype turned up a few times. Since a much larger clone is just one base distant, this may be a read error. CDR3 protein: CSVEGSGVSTEAFF. DNA for the CDR3: TGCAGCGTTGAAGGTTCGGGGGTCAGCACTGAAGCTTTCTTT. This rearrangement joins TRBV29-1 to TRBJ1-1; D perhaps matches TRBD1 (5 bases). Trimming took 1 base from V and 4 from J, leaving 13 bases between them. Germline loops: CDR1 SQVTM, CDR2 ANQGSEA. This CDR3 is built from 14 residues.

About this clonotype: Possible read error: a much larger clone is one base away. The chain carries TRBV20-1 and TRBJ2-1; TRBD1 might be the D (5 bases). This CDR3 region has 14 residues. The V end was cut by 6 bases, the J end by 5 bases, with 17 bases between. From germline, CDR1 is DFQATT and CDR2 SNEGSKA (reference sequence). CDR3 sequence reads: CSALTVGFNNEQFF. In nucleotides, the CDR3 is TGCAGTGCCCTGACAGTGGGCTTTAACAATGAGCAGTTCTTC.

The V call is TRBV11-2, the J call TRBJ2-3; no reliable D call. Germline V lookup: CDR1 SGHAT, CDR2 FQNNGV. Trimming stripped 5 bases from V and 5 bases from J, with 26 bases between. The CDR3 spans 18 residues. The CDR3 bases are TGTGCCAGCAGCCCGCGCCACCTACAGTGGGTGAGTATAGATACGCAGTATTTT. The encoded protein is CASSPRHLQWVSIDTQYF.

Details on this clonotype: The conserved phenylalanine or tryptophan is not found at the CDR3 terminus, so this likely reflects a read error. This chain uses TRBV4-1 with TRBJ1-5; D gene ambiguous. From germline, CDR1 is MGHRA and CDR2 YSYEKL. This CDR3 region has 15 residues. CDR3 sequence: CASSQDWVLEQPQHL. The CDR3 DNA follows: TGTGCCAGCAGCCAAGATTGGGTTTTAGAGCAGCCCCAGCATCTT.

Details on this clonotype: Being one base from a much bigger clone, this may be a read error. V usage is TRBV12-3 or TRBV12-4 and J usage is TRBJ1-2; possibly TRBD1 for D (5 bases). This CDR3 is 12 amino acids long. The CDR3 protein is CASSPGLYGYIF. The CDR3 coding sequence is TGTGCCAGCAGTCCGGGGCTTTATGGCTACATCTTC.

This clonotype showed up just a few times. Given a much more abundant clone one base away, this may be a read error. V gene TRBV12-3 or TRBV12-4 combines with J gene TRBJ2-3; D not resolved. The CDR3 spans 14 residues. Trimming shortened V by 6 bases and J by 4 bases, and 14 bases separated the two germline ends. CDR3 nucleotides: TGTGCCAGCAGCCCCCCACATATAGCAGATACGCAGTATTTT. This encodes CASSPPHIADTQYF.

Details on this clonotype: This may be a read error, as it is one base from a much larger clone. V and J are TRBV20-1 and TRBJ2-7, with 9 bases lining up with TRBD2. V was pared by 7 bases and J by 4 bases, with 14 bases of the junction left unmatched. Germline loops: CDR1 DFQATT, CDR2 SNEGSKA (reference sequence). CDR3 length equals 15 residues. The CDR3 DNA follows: TGCAGTGTCTCCCCCGTGGCGGGAGGGCAATACGAGCAGTACTTC. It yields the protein CSVSPVAGGQYEQYF.

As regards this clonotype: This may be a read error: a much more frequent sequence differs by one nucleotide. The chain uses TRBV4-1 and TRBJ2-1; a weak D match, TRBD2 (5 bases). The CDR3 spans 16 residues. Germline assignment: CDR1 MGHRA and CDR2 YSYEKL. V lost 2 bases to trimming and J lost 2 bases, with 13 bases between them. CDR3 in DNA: TGCGCCAGCAGCCAAACCGGGATTTCAGCCTACAATGAGCAGTTCTTC. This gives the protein CASSQTGISAYNEQFF.

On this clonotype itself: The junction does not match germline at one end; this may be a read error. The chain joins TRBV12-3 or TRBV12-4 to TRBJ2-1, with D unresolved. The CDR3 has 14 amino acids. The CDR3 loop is CASSRMYSYNAQFF. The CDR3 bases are TGTGCCAGCAGTCGGATGTACTCCTACAATGCGCAGTTCTTC.

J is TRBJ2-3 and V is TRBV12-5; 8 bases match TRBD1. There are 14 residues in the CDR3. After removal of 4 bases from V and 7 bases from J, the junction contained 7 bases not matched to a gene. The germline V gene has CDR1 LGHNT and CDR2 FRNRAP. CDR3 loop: CASGSVRGRYTQYF. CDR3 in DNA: TGTGCTAGTGGTTCGGTCAGGGGGCGATATACGCAGTATTTT.

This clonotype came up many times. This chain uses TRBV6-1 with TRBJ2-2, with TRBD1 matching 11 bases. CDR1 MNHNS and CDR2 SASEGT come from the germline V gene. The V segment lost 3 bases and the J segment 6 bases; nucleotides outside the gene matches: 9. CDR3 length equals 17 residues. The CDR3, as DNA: TGTGCCAGCAGTGACAGGACTCCGGGACAGGGGGCCGGGGAGCTGTTTTTT. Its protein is CASSDRTPGQGAGELFF.

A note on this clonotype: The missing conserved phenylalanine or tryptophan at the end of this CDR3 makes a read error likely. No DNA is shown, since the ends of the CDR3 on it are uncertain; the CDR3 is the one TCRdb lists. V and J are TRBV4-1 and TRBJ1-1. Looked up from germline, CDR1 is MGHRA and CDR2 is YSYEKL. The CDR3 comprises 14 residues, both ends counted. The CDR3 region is CASNQDHFSTEAVY.

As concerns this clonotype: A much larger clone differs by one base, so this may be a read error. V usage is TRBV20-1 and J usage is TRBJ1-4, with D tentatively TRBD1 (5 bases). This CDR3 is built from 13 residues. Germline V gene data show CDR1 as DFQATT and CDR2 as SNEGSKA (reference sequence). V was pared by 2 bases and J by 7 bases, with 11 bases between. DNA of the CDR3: TGCAGTGCTAGATGGGTCAGGGCTGAAAAACTGTTTTTT. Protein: CSARWVRAEKLFF.

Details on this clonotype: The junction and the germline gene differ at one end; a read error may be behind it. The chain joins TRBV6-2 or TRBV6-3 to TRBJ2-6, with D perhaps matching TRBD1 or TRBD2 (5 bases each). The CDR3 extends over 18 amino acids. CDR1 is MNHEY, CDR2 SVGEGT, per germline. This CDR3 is CASSYVGDPISGANVLIF. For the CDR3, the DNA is TGTGCCAGCAGTTACGTGGGGGACCCCATCTCTGGGGCCAACGTCTTGATTTTC.

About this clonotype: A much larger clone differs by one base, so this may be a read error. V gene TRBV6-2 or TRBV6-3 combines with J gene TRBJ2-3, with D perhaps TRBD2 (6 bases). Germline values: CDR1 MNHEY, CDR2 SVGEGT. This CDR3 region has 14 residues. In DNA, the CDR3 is TGTGCCAGCAGTTACGAAGCGGGTACAGATACGCAGTGTTTT. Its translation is CASSYEAGTDTQCF.

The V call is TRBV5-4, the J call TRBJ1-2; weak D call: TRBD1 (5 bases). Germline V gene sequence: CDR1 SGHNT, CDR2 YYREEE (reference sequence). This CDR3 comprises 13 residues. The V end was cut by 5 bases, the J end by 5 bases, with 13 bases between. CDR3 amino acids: CASSSGTHYGYTF. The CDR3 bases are TGTGCCAGCAGTTCCGGGACGCATTATGGCTACACCTTC. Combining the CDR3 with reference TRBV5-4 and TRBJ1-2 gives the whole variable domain ETGVTQSPTHLIKTRGQQVTLRCSSQSGHNTVSWYQQALGQGPQFIFQYYREEENGRGNFPPRFSGLQFPNYSSELNVNALELDDSALYLCASSSGTHYGYTFGSGTRLTVV.

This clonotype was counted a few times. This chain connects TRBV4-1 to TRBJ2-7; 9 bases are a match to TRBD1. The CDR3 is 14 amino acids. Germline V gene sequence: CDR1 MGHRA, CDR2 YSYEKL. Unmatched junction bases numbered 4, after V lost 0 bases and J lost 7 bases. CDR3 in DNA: TGCGCCAGCAGCCAAGATAGGACAGGGGAAGAGCAGTACTTC. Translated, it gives CASSQDRTGEEQYF.

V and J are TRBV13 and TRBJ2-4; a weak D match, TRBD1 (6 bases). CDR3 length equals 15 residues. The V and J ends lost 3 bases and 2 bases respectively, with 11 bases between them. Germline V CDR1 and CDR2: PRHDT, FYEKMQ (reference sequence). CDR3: CASSFNRDTKNIQYF. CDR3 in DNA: TGTGCCAGCAGCTTCAACAGGGACACCAAAAACATTCAGTACTTC. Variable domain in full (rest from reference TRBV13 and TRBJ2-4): AAGVIQSPRHLIKEKRETATLKCYPIPRHDTVYWYQQGPGQDPQFLISFYEKMQSDKGSIPDRFSAQQFSDYHSELNMSSLELGDSALYFCASSFNRDTKNIQYFGAGTRLSVL.

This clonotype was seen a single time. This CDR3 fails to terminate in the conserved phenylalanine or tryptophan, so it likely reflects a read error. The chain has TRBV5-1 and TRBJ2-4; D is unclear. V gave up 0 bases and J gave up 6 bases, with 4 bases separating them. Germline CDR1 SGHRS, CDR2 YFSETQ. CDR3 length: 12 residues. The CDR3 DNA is TGCGCCAGCAGCTTGGATAGAAACATTCAGTACTCC. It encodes CASSLDRNIQYS.

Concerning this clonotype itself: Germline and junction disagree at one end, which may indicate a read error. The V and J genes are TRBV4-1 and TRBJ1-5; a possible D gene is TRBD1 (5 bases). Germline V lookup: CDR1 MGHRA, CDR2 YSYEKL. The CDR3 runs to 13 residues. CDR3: CSSSQGGNQPQHF. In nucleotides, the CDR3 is TGCTCCAGCAGTCAGGGCGGCAATCAGCCCCAGCATTTT.

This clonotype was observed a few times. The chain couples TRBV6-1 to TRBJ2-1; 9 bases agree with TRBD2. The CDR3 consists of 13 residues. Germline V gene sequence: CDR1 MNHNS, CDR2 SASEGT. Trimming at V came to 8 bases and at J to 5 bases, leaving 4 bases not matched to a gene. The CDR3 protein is CASLRGGNNEQFF. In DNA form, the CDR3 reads TGTGCCAGCCTGCGGGGGGGAAACAATGAGCAGTTCTTC.

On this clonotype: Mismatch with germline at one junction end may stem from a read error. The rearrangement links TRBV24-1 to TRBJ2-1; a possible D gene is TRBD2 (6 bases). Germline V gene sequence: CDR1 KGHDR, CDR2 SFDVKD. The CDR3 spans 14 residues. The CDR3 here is CDTSSGRRANEQFF. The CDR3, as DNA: TGTGACACCAGTTCTGGAAGGAGGGCCAATGAGCAGTTCTTC.

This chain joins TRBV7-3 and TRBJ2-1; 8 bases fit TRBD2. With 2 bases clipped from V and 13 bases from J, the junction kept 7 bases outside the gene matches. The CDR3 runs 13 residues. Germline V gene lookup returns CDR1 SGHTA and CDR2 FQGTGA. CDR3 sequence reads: CASSLQVAGNQFF. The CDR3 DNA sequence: TGTGCCAGCAGCTTACAGGTAGCGGGAAATCAGTTCTTC.